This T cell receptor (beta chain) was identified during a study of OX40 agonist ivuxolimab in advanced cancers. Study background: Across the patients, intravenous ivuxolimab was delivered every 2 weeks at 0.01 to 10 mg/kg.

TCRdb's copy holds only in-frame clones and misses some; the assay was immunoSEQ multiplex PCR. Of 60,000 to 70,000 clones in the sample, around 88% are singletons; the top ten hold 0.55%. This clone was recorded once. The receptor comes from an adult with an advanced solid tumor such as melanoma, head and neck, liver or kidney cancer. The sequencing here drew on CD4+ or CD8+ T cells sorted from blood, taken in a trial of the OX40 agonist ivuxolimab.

CDR3 sequence: CASSLTPGELFF. CDR3 sequence (DNA): TGTGCCAGCAGTTTAACTCCCGGGGAGCTGTTTTTT. This chain connects TRBV28 to TRBJ2-2; D is uncertain. Trimming stripped 2 bases from V and 6 bases from J, with 4 bases between. Germline CDR1 MDHEN, CDR2 SYDVKM. The CDR3 totals 12 residues.